This TCR beta chain was observed in a study of early stage breast cancer tumors. Profiling relied on immunoSEQ multiplex PCR, and the TCRdb table lists in-frame clones only, not all of them. Of about 14,000 clones listed, roughly 83% are singletons. Trimming at V came to 3 bases and at J to 7 bases, leaving 11 bases not matched to a gene. The CDR3 length is 16 residues. Germline-derived CDR1 and CDR2 are GTSNPN and SVGIG (reference sequence). Sequencing was done on a sample of normal breast tissue next to the tumor. This clonotype originated in a person aged 45 to 59 with breast cancer. This rearrangement joins TRBV30 to TRBJ1-5, with 11 bases fitting TRBD1. The CDR3 loop is CAWSYGPGTGGQPQHF. As DNA, the CDR3 is TGTGCCTGGAGCTACGGCCCCGGGACAGGGGGACAGCCCCAGCATTTT.